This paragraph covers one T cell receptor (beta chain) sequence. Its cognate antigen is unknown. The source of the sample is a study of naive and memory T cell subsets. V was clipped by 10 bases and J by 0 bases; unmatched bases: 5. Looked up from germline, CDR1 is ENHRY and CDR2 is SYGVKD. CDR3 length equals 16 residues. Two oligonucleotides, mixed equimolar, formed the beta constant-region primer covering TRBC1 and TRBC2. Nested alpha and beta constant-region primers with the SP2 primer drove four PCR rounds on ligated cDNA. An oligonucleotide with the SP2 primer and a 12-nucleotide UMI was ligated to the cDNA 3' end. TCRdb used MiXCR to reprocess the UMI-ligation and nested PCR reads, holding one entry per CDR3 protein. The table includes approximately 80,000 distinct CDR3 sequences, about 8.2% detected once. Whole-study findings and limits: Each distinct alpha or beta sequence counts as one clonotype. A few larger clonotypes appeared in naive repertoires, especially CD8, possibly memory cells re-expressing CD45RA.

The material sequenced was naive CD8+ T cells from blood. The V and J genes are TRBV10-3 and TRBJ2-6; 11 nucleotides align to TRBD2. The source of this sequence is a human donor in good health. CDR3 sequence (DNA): TGTGCCAGCGAGGGACTAGCGGACTCTGGGGCCAACGTCCTGACTTTC. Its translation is CASEGLADSGANVLTF.